What follows is one TCR beta chain and its context. This specimen belongs to a study of blood T cell repertoires in COVID-19. In the study overall: PBMCs, B-cell-depleted T cells, or T cells were the source of the cDNA or gDNA that made up the material.

Methods used by the authors: The authors estimated nucleated cell counts from reference gene primer amplification. Sequencing was performed with immunoSEQ multiplex PCR; in TCRdb, only in-frame clones are kept and a portion is missing. That table gives V, J and clone size, and the DNA gave D and trimming. The table has some 100,000 clones, 70% to 80% seen once. The V and J ends lost 2 bases and 0 bases respectively, with 11 bases between them. Germline V gene data show CDR1 as SGHVS and CDR2 as FQNEAQ. The CDR3 is 16 residues long. This TCR derives from an older man with acute or convalescent COVID-19. Sequences were obtained from peripheral blood. The chain recombines TRBV7-8 with TRBJ1-3; D unclear. The chain's CDR3 is CASSLMGPNSGNTIYF. The DNA of the CDR3 is TGTGCCAGCAGCTTAATGGGCCCTAACTCTGGAAACACCATATATTTT.